A selection of T cell receptor beta chains follows, all from one sample in a study of T cells expressing NK-cell markers. TCRdb reprocessed the 5' RACE reads; each CDR3 protein has one entry and no DNA is given. The sample yields around 180,000 distinct CDR3 sequences, of which the top ten take up 20% to 25%. Sequenced sample: blood T cells: a sorted CD56 or NKG2C T cell subset, CD4+ or CD8+ T cells, or bulk PBMC T cells (not recorded which). The receptors stem from a man between 18 and 69 years old in good health. The CDR3 runs from the conserved cysteine through the conserved F or W.

CASSFGEPLGGYTF	TRBV5-1	TRBJ1-2
CASSQDSSVEAFF	TRBV4-1	TRBJ1-1
CATSRDRAGGYNEQFF	TRBV15	TRBJ2-1
CASSVWDSLGNTIYF	TRBV12-3/TRBV12-4	TRBJ1-3
CASRGQGEPNYGYTF	TRBV9	TRBJ1-2
CASIFGQGASYEQYF	TRBV5-1	TRBJ2-7
CASSLWGGPGNEQFF	TRBV5-1	TRBJ2-1
CASSGPRDSDTGELFF	TRBV6-1	TRBJ2-2
CASCCGHQETQYF	TRBV6-5	TRBJ2-5
CASSLAAPEAFF	TRBV28	TRBJ1-1